This entry lists 15 T cell receptor beta chains sequenced from one sample in a study of blood T cell repertoires in COVID-19 (TCRdb year 2020). Receptor amplification or capture employed the immunoSEQ multiplex PCR assay. Not all clones reach the TCRdb copy of this immuneACCESS table, which keeps in-frame sequences only. Checked studies attribute under half of the gap to unresolved V genes and leave the rest unexplained. For this sample the table gives under 200,000 clones, of which approximately 80% were detected only once. Under 3.5% of the sample rests with the top ten. Sequencing was done on a sample of peripheral blood. The receptors shown here come from a woman aged 60 to 75 with acute or convalescent COVID-19.

The rearrangement links TRBV5-4 to TRBJ2-7, with D tentatively TRBD2 (5 bases). Trimming took 3 bases from V and 2 from J, leaving 9 bases between them. Germline V gene data show CDR1 as SGHNT and CDR2 as YYREEE (reference sequence). The length of the CDR3 is 13 residues. DNA of the CDR3: TGTGCCAGCAGCTCAAGCGGCGCCTACGAGCAGTACTTC. Protein sequence: CASSSSGAYEQYF.

The V gene is TRBV6-5, the J gene TRBJ1-2; weak D call: TRBD1 (5 bases). The CDR3 has 13 residues. Germline values: CDR1 MNHEY, CDR2 SVGAGI. V lost 7 bases to trimming and J lost 4 bases, with 13 bases between them. DNA of the CDR3: TGTGCCAGCATTAGGGGACTGATCTATGGCTACACCTTC. This encodes CASIRGLIYGYTF.

The chain uses TRBV19 and TRBJ1-5; 7 nucleotides agree with TRBD1. Looked up from germline, CDR1 is LNHDA and CDR2 is SQIVND (reference sequence). V lost 6 bases, J lost 6 bases, and 11 bases stayed unmatched. The CDR3 runs 15 residues. CDR3 residues: CASRKPTGNLQPQHF. As DNA, the CDR3 is TGTGCCAGTAGAAAACCGACAGGGAATCTTCAGCCCCAGCATTTT.

The chain couples TRBV7-9 to TRBJ1-2, with 9 bases fitting TRBD1. The CDR3 consists of 16 residues. V shed 0 bases, J shed 4 bases, and the junction held 6 bases outside the gene matches. Germline CDR1 SEHNR, CDR2 FQNEAQ (reference sequence). CDR3 residues: CASSLAPGQGGYGYTF. The CDR3 DNA sequence: TGTGCCAGCAGCTTAGCGCCGGGACAGGGTGGCTATGGCTACACCTTC.

V usage is TRBV28 and J usage is TRBJ2-7; D may be TRBD1 (6 bases). The CDR3 runs to 16 residues. Trimming shortened V by 5 bases and J by 3 bases, and 20 bases separated the two germline ends. Germline V gene sequence: CDR1 MDHEN, CDR2 SYDVKM. CDR3 sequence (DNA): TGTGCCAGCAGTCCTGCCTACAGGGCGCTCGACTACGAGCAGTACTTC. Protein sequence: CASSPAYRALDYEQYF.

This rearrangement joins TRBV10-3 to TRBJ1-5; D gene unclear. There are 17 residues in the CDR3. The V end lost 5 bases, the J end lost 0 bases, and 17 bases lay between the germline ends. Germline V gene lookup returns CDR1 ENHRY and CDR2 SYGVKD. The CDR3 bases are TGTGCCATCAGTTACCCCTTGGACTCGGATAGCAATCAGCCCCAGCATTTT. The encoded protein is CAISYPLDSDSNQPQHF.

V and J are TRBV5-4 and TRBJ2-7; possibly TRBD1 for D (6 bases). Germline CDR1 is SGHNT and CDR2 is YYREEE (reference sequence). The V end lost 4 bases, the J end lost 4 bases, and 18 bases lay between the germline ends. The CDR3 contains 15 residues. The CDR3 here is CASSIMTGTIYEQYF. The CDR3 coding sequence is TGTGCCAGCAGCATTATGACAGGAACAATTTACGAGCAGTACTTC.

The chain uses TRBV5-4 and TRBJ2-7; TRBD1 aligns across 8 bases. The germline V gene has CDR1 SGHNT and CDR2 YYREEE (reference sequence). Unmatched junction bases numbered 8, after V lost 3 bases and J lost 3 bases. CDR3 length equals 15 residues. Here the CDR3 reads CASSSDRGGYYEQYF. CDR3 DNA sequence: TGTGCCAGCAGCTCAGACAGGGGAGGATACTACGAGCAGTACTTC.

The CDR3 coding sequence is TGTGCCAGCAGTCGGGTTCATCAACTAACCGAGGGGACTAGGGGCTACACCTTC. Translating it yields CASSRVHQLTEGTRGYTF. The chain recombines TRBV2 with TRBJ1-2, with a tentative D call TRBD1 (5 bases). Germline lookup yields CDR1 SNHLY and CDR2 FYNNEI. The CDR3 length is 18 residues. V was cut by 5 bases and J by 8 bases, with 30 bases left in between. Drawing the rest from reference TRBV2 and TRBJ1-2, the complete variable domain is EPEVTQTPSHQVTQMGQEVILRCVPISNHLYFYWYRQILGQKVEFLVSFYNNEISEKSEIFDDQFSVERPDGSNFTLKIRSTKLEDSAMYFCASSRVHQLTEGTRGYTFGSGTRLTVV.

This clone was seen just once. The chain joins TRBV1 to TRBJ2-1; the table's TRBD2 call for D was not verified on the DNA. TRBV1 has pseudogene status. The CDR3 contains 16 residues. In nucleotides, the CDR3 is TGCACCAGCAGCCTGCTGCCCGGGACTAGCCAGGATGAGCAGTTCTTC. Protein product: CTSSLLPGTSQDEQFF.

This clone was found once. The chain links TRBV19 to TRBJ2-5; D remains ambiguous. V was trimmed by 5 bases and J by 5 bases, leaving 12 bases between them. The CDR3 loop spans 13 amino acids. Germline CDR1 LNHDA, CDR2 SQIVND (reference sequence). This chain's CDR3 is CASSFSDSETQYF. CDR3 coding DNA: TGTGCCAGTAGTTTTTCAGATTCGGAGACCCAGTACTTC.

The chain links TRBV11-3 to TRBJ2-1, with TRBD2 matching over 8 bases. Germline V gives CDR1 SGHNT, CDR2 YENEEA. J gave up 8 bases and V 1 base, and 1 base lay outside the gene matches. The CDR3 spans 13 residues. The CDR3 protein is CASSLGGGYEQFF. CDR3 nucleotide sequence: TGTGCCAGCAGCTTAGGCGGGGGGTATGAGCAGTTCTTC.

The CDR3 nucleotides read TGTGCCAGCAGTTACGGACTAGCGGGGAGTAATGAGCAGTTCTTC. This encodes CASSYGLAGSNEQFF. J is TRBJ2-1 and V is TRBV6-5; 12 bases are shared with TRBD2. The CDR3 is made up of 15 amino acids. After removal of 2 bases from V and 7 bases from J, the junction contained 3 bases not matched to a gene. The germline gives CDR1 MNHEY, CDR2 SVGAGI.

The chain is built from TRBV4-1 and TRBJ2-5, with TRBD1 identical over 9 bases. V shed 5 bases, J shed 5 bases, and the junction held 9 bases outside the gene matches. This CDR3 is 15 amino acids long. Germline loops: CDR1 MGHRA, CDR2 YSYEKL. The CDR3 is CASSKGQGMRETQYF. CDR3 DNA: TGCGCCAGCAGCAAGGGACAGGGTATGAGGGAGACCCAGTACTTC.

This clone has just a few counts. This CDR3 reads CASSLFGTGVDEQFF. DNA for the CDR3: TGCGCCAGCAGCTTGTTTGGGACAGGGGTTGATGAGCAGTTCTTC. The V call is TRBV5-1, the J call TRBJ2-1; 10 bases align to TRBD1. Unmatched junction bases numbered 6, after V lost 1 base and J lost 8 bases. From germline, CDR1 is SGHRS and CDR2 YFSETQ. There are 15 residues in the CDR3.